What follows describes a single TCR beta chain. The CDR3 spans 12 residues. The V end was cut by 3 bases, the J end by 7 bases, with 7 bases between. The sample comes from a study of blood T cell repertoires in COVID-19. Study as a whole: Acute and convalescent COVID-19 samples came from the United States, Italy and Spain. From T cells, B-cell-depleted T cells, or PBMCs came the material, which was cDNA or gDNA.

As originally analysed: Reference gene primer amplification gave nucleated cell count estimates. TCRdb's table, derived via immunoSEQ multiplex PCR, lists solely in-frame clones and lacks some. From that table come the V and J calls and clone size; the DNA was used to work out D and trimming. The repertoire holds more than 150,000 clones, with around 83% as singletons. Source material: peripheral blood. This receptor was obtained from a man between 65 and 85 years old who had recovered from COVID-19. The rearrangement links TRBV12-3 or TRBV12-4 to TRBJ2-1; D not certain. CDR3 DNA sequence: TGTGCCAGCAGTTTGAGCTGGAATGAGCAGTTCTTC. It translates to CASSLSWNEQFF.